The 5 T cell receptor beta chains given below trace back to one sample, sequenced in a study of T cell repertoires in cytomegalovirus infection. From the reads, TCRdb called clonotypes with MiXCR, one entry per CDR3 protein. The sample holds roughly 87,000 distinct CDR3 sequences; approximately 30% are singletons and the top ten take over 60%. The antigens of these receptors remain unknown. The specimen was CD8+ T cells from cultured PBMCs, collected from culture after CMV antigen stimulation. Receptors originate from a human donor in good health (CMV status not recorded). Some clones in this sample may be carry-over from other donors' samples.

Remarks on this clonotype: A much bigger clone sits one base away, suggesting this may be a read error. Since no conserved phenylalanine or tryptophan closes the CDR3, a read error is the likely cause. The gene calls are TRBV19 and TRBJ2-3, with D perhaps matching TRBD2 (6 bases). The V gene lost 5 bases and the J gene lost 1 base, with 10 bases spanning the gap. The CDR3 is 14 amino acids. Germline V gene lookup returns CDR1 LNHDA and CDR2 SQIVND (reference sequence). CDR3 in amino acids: CASSYGGGTDTQYC. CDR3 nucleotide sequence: TGTGCCAGTAGTTACGGCGGGGGCACAGATACGCAGTATTGT.

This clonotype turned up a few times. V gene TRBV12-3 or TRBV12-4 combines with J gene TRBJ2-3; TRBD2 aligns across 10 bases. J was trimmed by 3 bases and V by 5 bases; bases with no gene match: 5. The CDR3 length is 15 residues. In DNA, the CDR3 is TGTGCCAGCAGTACCGGGACTAGCGTGACAGATACGCAGTATTTT. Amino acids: CASSTGTSVTDTQYF.

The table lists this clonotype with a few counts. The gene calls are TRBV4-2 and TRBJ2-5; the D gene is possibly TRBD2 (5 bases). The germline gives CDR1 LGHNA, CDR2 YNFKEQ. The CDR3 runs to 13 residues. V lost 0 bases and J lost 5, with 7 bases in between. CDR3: CASSQDSGETQYF. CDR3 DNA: TGTGCCAGCAGCCAAGATTCGGGGGAGACCCAGTACTTC.

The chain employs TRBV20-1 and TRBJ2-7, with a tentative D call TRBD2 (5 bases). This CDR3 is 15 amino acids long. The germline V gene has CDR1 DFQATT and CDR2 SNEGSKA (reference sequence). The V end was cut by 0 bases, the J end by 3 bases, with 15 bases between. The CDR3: CSARDDGSWLYEQYF. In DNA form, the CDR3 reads TGCAGTGCTAGAGATGATGGGAGTTGGCTCTACGAGCAGTACTTC.

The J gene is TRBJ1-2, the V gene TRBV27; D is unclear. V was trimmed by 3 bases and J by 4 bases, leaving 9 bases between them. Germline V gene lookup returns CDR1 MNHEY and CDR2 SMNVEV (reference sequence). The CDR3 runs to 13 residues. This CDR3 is CASSLGSSYGYTF. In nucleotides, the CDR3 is TGTGCCAGCAGTTTGGGGTCCAGCTATGGCTACACCTTC.